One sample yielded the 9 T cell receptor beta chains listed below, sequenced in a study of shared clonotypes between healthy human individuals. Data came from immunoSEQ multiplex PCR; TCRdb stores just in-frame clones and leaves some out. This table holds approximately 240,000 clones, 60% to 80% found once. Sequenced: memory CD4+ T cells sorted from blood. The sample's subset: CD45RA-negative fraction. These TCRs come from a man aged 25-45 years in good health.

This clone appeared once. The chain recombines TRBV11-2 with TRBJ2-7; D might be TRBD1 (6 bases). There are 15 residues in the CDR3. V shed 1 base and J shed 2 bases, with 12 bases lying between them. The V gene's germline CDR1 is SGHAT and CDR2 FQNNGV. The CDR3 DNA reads TGTGCCAGCAGCTTAGGGCCGGGACAAACCTACGAGCAGTACTTC. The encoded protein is CASSLGPGQTYEQYF.

CDR3 residues: CASSVDRVAKNIQYF. The DNA of the CDR3 is TGTGCCAGCAGCGTCGACAGAGTAGCCAAAAACATTCAGTACTTC. The rearrangement uses TRBV5-5 and TRBJ2-4; TRBD1 might be the D (5 bases). Per the germline V gene, CDR1 is SGHKS and CDR2 is YYEKEE (reference sequence). V lost 4 bases to trimming and J lost 0 bases, with 11 bases between them. This CDR3 region has 15 residues.

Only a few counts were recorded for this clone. The CDR3 region has the DNA TGTGCCAGCAGTGAGGGCAGTAACTATGGCTACACCTTC. It yields the protein CASSEGSNYGYTF. V gene TRBV6-4 combines with J gene TRBJ1-2; D not resolved. The CDR3 is made up of 13 amino acids. V lost 3 bases and J lost 1, with 6 bases in between. The germline V gene encodes CDR1 MRHNA and CDR2 SNTAGT.

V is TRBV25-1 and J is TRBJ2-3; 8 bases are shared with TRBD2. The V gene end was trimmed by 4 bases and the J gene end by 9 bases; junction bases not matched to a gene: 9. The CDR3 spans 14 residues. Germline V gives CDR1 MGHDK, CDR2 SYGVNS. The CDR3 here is CASSGRTSSATQYF. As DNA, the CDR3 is TGTGCCAGCAGTGGTCGGACTAGCTCCGCGACGCAGTATTTT.

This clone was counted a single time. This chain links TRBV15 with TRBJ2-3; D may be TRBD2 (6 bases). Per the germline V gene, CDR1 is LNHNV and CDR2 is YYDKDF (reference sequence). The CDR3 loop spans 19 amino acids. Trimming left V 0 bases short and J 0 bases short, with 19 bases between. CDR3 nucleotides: TGTGCCACCAGCAGAGATCAAGAGCGTAGCGGAGCTAGCACAGATACGCAGTATTTT. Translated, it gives CATSRDQERSGASTDTQYF.

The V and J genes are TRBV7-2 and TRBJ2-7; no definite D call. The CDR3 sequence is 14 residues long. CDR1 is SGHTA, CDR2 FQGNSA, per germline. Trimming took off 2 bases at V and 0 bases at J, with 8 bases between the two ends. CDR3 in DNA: TGTGCCAGCAGCTTATCCCGAGCCTCCTACGAGCAGTACTTC. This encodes CASSLSRASYEQYF. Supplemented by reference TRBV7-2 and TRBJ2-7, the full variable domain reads GAGVSQSPSNKVTEKGKDVELRCDPISGHTALYWYRQSLGQGLEFLIYFQGNSAPDKSGLPSDRFSAERTGGSVSTLTIQRTQQEDSAVYLCASSLSRASYEQYFGPGTRLTVT.

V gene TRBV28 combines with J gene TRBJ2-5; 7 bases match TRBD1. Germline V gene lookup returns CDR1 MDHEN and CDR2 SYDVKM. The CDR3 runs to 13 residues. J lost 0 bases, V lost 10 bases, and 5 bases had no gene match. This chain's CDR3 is CATRDSNQETQYF. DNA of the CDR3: TGTGCCACTAGGGACAGCAACCAAGAGACCCAGTACTTC.

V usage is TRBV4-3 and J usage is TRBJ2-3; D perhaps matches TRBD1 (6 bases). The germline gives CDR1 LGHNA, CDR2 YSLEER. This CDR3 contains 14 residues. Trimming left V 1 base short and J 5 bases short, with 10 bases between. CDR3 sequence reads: CASSQATGIDTQYF. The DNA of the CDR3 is TGCGCCAGCAGCCAAGCGACAGGTATAGATACGCAGTATTTT.

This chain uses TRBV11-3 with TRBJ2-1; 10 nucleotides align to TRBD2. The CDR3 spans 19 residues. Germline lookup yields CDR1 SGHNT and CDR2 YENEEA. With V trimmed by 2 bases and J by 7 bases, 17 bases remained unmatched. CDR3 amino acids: CASSLPPFGLAGAANEQFF. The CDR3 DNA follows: TGTGCCAGCAGCTTACCCCCCTTCGGGCTAGCGGGGGCCGCAAATGAGCAGTTCTTC.